The text below deals with one TCR beta chain. What it recognizes is unknown. The protocol was immunoSEQ multiplex PCR, while the TCRdb copy is restricted to in-frame clones and leaves out a portion. Among some 90,000 clones, about 90% were seen once, and the ten largest hold 2% to 2.5%. From germline, CDR1 is SGHRS and CDR2 YFSETQ. This CDR3 has 16 amino acids. Losses at the gene ends were 3 bases for V and 1 base for J; bases not matched to a gene: 4. This record belongs to a study of radiotherapy plus CTLA-4 blockade in lung cancer. Study background: Objective responses emerged in under 20% of patients, and around 31% attained disease control.

Study-level findings and limits: Clones of tumor-derived TCRs expanded in blood after radiotherapy plus ipilimumab.

The chain combines TRBV5-1 with TRBJ2-1; 10 nucleotides agree with TRBD2. The starting material was peripheral blood, obtained from a patient treated with radiotherapy plus ipilimumab. The TCR comes from a human donor with non-small cell lung cancer who had a partial response to radiotherapy plus ipilimumab. The CDR3 spells CASSSQTSGSYNEQFF. The CDR3 nucleotides are TGCGCCAGCAGCTCCCAGACTAGCGGGTCCTACAATGAGCAGTTCTTC.